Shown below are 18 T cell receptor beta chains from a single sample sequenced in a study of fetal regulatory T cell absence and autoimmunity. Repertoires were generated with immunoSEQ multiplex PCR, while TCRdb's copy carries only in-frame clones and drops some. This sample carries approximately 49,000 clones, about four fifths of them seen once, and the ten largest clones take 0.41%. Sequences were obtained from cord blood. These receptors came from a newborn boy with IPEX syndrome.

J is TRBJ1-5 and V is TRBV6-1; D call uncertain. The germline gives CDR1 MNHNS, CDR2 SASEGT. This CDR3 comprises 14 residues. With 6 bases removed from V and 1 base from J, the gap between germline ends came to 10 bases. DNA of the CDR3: TGTGCCAGCAGCCTTGGTCGAAGCAATCAGCCCCAGCATTTT. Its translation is CASSLGRSNQPQHF.

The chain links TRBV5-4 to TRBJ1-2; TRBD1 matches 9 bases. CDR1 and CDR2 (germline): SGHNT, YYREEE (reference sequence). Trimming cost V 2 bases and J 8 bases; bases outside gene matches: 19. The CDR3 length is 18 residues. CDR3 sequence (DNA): TGTGCCAGCAGCTTCCGAGGGGAAGGGACAGGGTATAGAGGAGGCTACACCTTC. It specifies CASSFRGEGTGYRGGYTF.

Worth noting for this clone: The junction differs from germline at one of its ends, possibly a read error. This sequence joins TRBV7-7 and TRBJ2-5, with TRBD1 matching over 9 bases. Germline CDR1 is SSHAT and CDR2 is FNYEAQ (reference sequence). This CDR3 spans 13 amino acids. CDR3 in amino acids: CASSPDRGKTQYF. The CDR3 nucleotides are TGTGCTAGCAGCCCGGACAGGGGAAAGACCCAGTACTTC.

The CDR3 loop is CASSLRLAPTGDTQYF. In nucleotides, the CDR3 is TGTGCCAGCAGCCTCCGACTAGCCCCAACGGGAGATACGCAGTATTTT. The V call is TRBV7-8, the J call TRBJ2-3; 7 nucleotides line up with TRBD2. J gave up 5 bases and V 5 bases, and 13 bases lay outside the gene matches. Germline CDR1 is SGHVS and CDR2 is FQNEAQ. The CDR3 runs 16 residues.

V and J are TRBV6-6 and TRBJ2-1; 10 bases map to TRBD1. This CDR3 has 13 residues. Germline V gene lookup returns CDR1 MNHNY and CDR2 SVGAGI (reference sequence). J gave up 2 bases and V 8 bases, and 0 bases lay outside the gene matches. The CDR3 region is CASGQGAYNEQFF. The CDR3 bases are TGTGCCAGCGGACAGGGGGCCTACAATGAGCAGTTCTTC.

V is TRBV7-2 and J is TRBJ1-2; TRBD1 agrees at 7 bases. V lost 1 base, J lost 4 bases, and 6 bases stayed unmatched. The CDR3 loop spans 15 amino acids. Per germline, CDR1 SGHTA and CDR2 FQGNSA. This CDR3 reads CASSLGAGGIYGYTF. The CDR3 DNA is TGTGCCAGCAGCTTAGGGGCAGGGGGGATCTATGGCTACACCTTC.

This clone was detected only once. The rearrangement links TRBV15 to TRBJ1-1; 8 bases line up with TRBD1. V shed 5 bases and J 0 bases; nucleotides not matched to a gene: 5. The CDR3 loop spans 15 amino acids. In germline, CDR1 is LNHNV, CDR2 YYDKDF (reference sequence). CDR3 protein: CATSLGTGMNTEAFF. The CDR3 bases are TGTGCCACCAGCTTAGGGACAGGAATGAACACTGAAGCTTTCTTT.

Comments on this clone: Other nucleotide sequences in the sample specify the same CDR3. The CDR3 sequence is CASSLDRGNTEAFF. The CDR3 DNA reads as TGTGCCAGCAGCTTAGACAGGGGGAACACTGAAGCTTTCTTT. The rearrangement uses TRBV11-2 and TRBJ1-1; D possibly corresponds to TRBD1 (6 bases). The CDR3 extends over 14 amino acids. Looked up from germline, CDR1 is SGHAT and CDR2 is FQNNGV. V was pared by 0 bases and J by 1 base, with 6 bases between.

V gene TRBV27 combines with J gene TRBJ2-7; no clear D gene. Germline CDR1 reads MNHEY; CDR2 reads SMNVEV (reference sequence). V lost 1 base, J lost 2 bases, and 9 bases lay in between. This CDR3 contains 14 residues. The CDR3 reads CASSLYSRPYEQYF. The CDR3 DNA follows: TGTGCCAGCAGTTTATATTCGCGGCCCTACGAGCAGTACTTC.

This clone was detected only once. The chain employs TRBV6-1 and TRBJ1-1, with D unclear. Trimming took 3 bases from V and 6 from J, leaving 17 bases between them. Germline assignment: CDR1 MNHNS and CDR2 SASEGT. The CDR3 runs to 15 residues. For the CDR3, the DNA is TGTGCCAGCAGTGAGCCCCCTTTGTATACCCCTGAAGCTTTCTTT. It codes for CASSEPPLYTPEAFF.

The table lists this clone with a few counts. For the CDR3, the DNA is TGTGCCAGCCGGCAGGGTACCTATGGCTACACCTTC. As protein: CASRQGTYGYTF. The chain carries TRBV9 and TRBJ1-2; tentative D call: TRBD1 (5 bases). This CDR3 has 12 amino acids. CDR1 and CDR2 from the germline V gene are SGDLS and YYNGEE. Trimming took 7 bases from V and 4 from J, leaving 11 bases between them.

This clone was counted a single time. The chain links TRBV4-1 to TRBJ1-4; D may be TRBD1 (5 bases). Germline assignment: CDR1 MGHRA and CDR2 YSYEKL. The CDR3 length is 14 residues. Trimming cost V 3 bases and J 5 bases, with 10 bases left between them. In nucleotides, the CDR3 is TGCGCCAGCAGCCAGGGGGTCCAAAATGAAAAACTGTTTTTT. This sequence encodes CASSQGVQNEKLFF.

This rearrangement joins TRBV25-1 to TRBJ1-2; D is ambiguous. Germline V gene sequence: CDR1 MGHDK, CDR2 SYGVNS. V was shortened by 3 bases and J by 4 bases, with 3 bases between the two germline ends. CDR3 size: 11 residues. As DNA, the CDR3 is TGTGCCAGCAGTGACACCTATGGCTACACCTTC. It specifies CASSDTYGYTF.

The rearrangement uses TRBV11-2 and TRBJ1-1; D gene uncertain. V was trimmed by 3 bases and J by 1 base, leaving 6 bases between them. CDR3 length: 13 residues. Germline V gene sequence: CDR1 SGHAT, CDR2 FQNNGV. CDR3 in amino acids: CASSFRQNTEAFF. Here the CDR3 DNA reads TGTGCCAGCAGCTTTCGGCAGAACACTGAAGCTTTCTTT. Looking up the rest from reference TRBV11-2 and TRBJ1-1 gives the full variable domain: EAGVAQSPRYKIIEKRQSVAFWCNPISGHATLYWYQQILGQGPKLLIQFQNNGVVDDSQLPKDRFSAERLKGVDSTLKIQPAKLEDSAVYLCASSFRQNTEAFFGQGTRLTVV.

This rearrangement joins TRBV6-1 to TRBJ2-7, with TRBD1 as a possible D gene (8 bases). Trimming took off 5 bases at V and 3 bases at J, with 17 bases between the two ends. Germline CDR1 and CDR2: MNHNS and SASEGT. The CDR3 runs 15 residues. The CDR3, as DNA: TGTGCCAGCAGTCTCCGGACAGGGACTAACTACGAGCAGTACTTC. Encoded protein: CASSLRTGTNYEQYF.

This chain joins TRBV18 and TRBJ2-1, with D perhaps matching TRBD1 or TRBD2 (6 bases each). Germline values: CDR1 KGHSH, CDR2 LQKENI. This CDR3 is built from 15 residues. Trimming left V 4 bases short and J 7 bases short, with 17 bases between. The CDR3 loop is CASSRLGQGWNEQFF. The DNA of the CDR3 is TGTGCCAGCTCACGACTAGGTCAGGGGTGGAATGAGCAGTTCTTC.

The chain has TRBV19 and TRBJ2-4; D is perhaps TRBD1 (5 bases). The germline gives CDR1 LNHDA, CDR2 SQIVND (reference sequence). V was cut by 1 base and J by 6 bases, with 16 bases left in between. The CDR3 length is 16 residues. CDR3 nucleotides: TGTGCCAGTAGTATAGGGGATCCAGGGCGTTTAAACATTCAGTACTTC. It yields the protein CASSIGDPGRLNIQYF.

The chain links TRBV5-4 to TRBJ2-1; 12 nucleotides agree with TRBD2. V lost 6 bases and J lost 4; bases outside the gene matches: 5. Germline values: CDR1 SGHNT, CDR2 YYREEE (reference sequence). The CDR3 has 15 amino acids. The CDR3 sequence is CASTLAGGGYNEQFF. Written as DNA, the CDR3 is TGTGCCAGCACCCTAGCGGGGGGGGGTTACAATGAGCAGTTCTTC.